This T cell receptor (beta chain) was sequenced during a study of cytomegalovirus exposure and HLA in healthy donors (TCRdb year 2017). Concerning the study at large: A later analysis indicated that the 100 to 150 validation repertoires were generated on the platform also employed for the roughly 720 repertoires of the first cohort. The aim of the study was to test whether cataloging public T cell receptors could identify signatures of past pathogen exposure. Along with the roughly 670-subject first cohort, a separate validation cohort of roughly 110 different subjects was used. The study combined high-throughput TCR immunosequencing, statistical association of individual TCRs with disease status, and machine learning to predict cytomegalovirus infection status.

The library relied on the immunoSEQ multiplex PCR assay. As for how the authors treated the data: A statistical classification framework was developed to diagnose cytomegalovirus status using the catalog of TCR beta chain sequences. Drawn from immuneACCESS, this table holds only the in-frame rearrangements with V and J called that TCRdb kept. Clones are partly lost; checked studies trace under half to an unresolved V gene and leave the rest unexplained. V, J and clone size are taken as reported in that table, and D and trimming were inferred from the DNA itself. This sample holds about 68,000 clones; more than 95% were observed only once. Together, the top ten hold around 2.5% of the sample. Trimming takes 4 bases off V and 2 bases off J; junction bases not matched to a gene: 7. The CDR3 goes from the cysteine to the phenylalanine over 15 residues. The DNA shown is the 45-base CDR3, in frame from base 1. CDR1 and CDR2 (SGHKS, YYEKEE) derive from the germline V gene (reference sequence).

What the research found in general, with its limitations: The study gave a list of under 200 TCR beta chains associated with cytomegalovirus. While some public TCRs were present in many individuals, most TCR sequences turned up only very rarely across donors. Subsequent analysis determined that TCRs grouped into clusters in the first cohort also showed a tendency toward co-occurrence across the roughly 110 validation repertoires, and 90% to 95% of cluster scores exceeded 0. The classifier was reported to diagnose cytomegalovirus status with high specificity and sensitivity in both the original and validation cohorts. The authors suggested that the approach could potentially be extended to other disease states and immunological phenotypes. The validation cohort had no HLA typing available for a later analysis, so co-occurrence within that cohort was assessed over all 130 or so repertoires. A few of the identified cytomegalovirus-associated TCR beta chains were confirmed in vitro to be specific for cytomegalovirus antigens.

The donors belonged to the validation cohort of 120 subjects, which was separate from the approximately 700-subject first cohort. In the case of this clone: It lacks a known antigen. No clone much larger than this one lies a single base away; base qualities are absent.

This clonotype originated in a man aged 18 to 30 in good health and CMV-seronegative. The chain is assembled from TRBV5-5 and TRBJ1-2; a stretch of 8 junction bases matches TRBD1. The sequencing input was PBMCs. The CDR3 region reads CASSGRGLGNYGYTF. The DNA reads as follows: TGTGCCAGCAGCGGCAGGGGGCTCGGCAACTATGGCTACACCTTC. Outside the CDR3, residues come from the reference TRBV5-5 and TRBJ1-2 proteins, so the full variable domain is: DAGVTQSPTHLIKTRGQQVTLRCSPISGHKSVSWYQQVLGQGPQFIFQYYEKEERGRGNFPDRFSARQFPNYSSELNVNALLLGDSALYLCASSGRGLGNYGYTFGSGTRLTVV.